This T cell receptor beta chain was recovered during a study of T cell responses to AZD1222 COVID-19 vaccine. Study summary: The analysis combined second doses at about 4 or about 12 weeks. Study-level findings and limits: Only a handful of people who got AZD1222 tested seropositive at baseline. There were vaccine-associated CD4 TCRs across spike, dominant at 160-218 and 743-854.

Clones were read by immunoSEQ multiplex PCR, and TCRdb kept only the in-frame ones, dropping some. The table records approximately 170,000 clones, around 93% of them present only once. Comment on this clone: The antigen remains unidentified.

This TCR was sampled from an adult in good health. Sequencing was performed on peripheral blood, taken on day 0 of AZD1222 vaccination.

The CDR3 spells CASTPGKLSGNTIYF. CDR3 coding DNA: TGTGCCAGTACCCCAGGGAAATTATCTGGAAACACCATATATTTT. The chain combines TRBV10-3 with TRBJ1-3; D is perhaps TRBD1 (5 bases). The germline V gene has CDR1 ENHRY and CDR2 SYGVKD. V lost 10 bases and J 1 base, leaving 17 bases between the germline ends. CDR3 length equals 15 residues.